Each of the 8 T cell receptor beta chains below was sequenced from the same sample in a study of human T cells and chemical hapten exposure. Time point reported: patch test 3, about 24 weeks after DPC sensitization. Indicated treatment: therapeutic diphenylcyclopropenone sensitization with weekly scalp DPC. From the RACE reads, TCRdb called clonotypes with MiXCR, one entry per CDR3 protein. Seen here are 80,000 to 100,000 distinct CDR3 sequences, under 14% observed once, and the top ten hold around 3.7%. The sample here was whole blood, taken in connection with sensitization to the hapten diphenylcyclopropenone (DPC). The source is a woman between 45 and 60 years old with alopecia areata. Some clones in this sample may be carry-over from other donors' samples.

This clonotype was seen at least ten times. The chain couples TRBV7-3 to TRBJ2-3; D gene ambiguous. Germline V gene data show CDR1 as SGHTA and CDR2 as FQGTGA. V lost 1 base, J lost 6 bases, and 11 bases lay in between. This CDR3 has 14 amino acids. The CDR3 nucleotides read TGTGCCAGCAGCTTAAGAAGGAGTGGGGATACGCAGTATTTT. It codes for CASSLRRSGDTQYF.

This clonotype has ten or more counts. The genes are TRBV29-1 and TRBJ2-7; possibly TRBD2 for D (6 bases). V dropped 4 bases and J dropped 0 bases, with 13 bases sitting between them. The CDR3 is made up of 14 amino acids. From germline, CDR1 is SQVTM and CDR2 ANQGSEA. The DNA of the CDR3 is TGCAGCGTTGGGGGGGACGCAAGCTCCTACGAGCAGTACTTC. Protein sequence: CSVGGDASSYEQYF.

V and J are TRBV6-5 and TRBJ1-1, with D unclear. This CDR3 contains 14 residues. Germline loops: CDR1 MNHEY, CDR2 SVGAGI. Trimming removed 6 bases from V and 2 bases from J, with 13 bases in between. DNA for the CDR3: TGTGCCAGCAGCTCCTCGGGTTCAAACACTGAAGCTTTCTTT. Its translation: CASSSSGSNTEAFF.

This clonotype was seen many times. The chain links TRBV18 to TRBJ1-5; 12 bases match TRBD1. Germline V gene data show CDR1 as KGHSH and CDR2 as LQKENI. The V and J ends lost 6 bases and 6 bases, in that order; junction bases with no gene match: 15. The CDR3 extends over 18 amino acids. The CDR3 nucleotides read TGTGCCAGCTCGAAAAGAGGGACAGGGGGCGCCGAAGGTCAGCCCCAGCATTTT. Translated, it gives CASSKRGTGGAEGQPQHF.

V gene TRBV12-3 or TRBV12-4 combines with J gene TRBJ2-7; 10 positions match TRBD2. The CDR3 has 15 amino acids. The V gene end was trimmed by 5 bases and the J gene end by 1 base; junction bases not matched to a gene: 5. In DNA form, the CDR3 reads TGTGCCAGCAGTCCGACTAGCGGGCCGTCCTACGAGCAGTACTTC. It translates to CASSPTSGPSYEQYF.

In this sample, this clonotype turned up many times. The chain has TRBV18 and TRBJ1-1, with 8 bases matching TRBD1. Germline lookup yields CDR1 KGHSH and CDR2 LQKENI. The CDR3 is 14 residues long. Trimming removed 6 bases from V and 4 bases from J; junction bases left unmatched: 7. Here the CDR3 reads CASSPKQGVTEAFF. The DNA of the CDR3 is TGTGCCAGCTCGCCTAAACAGGGGGTCACTGAAGCTTTCTTT. Looking up the rest from reference TRBV18 and TRBJ1-1 gives the full variable domain: NAGVMQNPRHLVRRRGQEARLRCSPMKGHSHVYWYRQLPEEGLKFMVYLQKENIIDESGMPKERFSAEFPKEGPSILRIQQVVRGDSAAYFCASSPKQGVTEAFFGQGTRLTVV.

V and J are TRBV20-1 and TRBJ1-2, with D perhaps matching TRBD1 (6 bases). The CDR3 contains 15 residues. Trimming took off 6 bases at V and 2 bases at J, with 19 bases between the two ends. CDR1 is DFQATT, CDR2 SNEGSKA, per germline (reference sequence). CDR3 nucleotides: TGCAGTGCCGCCGTCGGGGGGCAAGGAAACTATGGCTACACCTTC. The encoded protein is CSAAVGGQGNYGYTF.

In its sample, this clonotype was seen many times. The gene calls are TRBV6-6 and TRBJ2-2; 11 bases are a match to TRBD1. Per the germline V gene, CDR1 is MNHNY and CDR2 is SVGAGI (reference sequence). Trimming took 2 bases from V and 6 from J; bases not matched to a gene: 8. The CDR3 has 17 residues. This CDR3 is CASSYHRDRGDAGELFF. As DNA, the CDR3 is TGTGCCAGCAGTTACCACCGGGACAGGGGGGATGCCGGGGAGCTGTTTTTT.